This is a list of T cell receptor beta chains from one sample in a study of beta chain features in type 1 diabetes. This table comes from immunoSEQ multiplex PCR, and its TCRdb copy is limited to in-frame clones, with some not included. The data show hundreds of thousands of clones, 6.5% to 10% seen once. The specimen was central memory CD4+ T cells from blood. Receptors were obtained from a woman aged 18-30 years in good health. Both conserved end residues are part of each CDR3. The D gene is left open where the match is weak. The listing skips clone size in some rows; elsewhere it reads once, few, many or a size class.

clone_size | d_call | j_call | v_call | cdr3_nt | cdr3_aa
many | . | TRBJ2-5 | TRBV10-3 | TGTGCCATCAGTGTTGCCGATGGGGCGGGAGAGACCCAGTACTTC | CAISVADGAGETQYF
. | . | TRBJ1-1 | TRBV28 | TGTGCCAGCAGCCGAAAAAAGGGAGCTTTCTTT | CASSRKKGAFF
. | . | TRBJ2-4 | TRBV15 | TGTGCCTCGGGTTCTAAGGGCCCAAAAAACATTCAGTACTTC | CASGSKGPKNIQYF
few | . | TRBJ2-7 | TRBV5-1 | TGCGCCAGCAGCTTGGGGCCACAGGTAGAATCCTACGAGCAGTACTTC | CASSLGPQVESYEQYF
few | . | TRBJ2-1 | TRBV5-1 | TGCGCCAGCAGATCGGGGACGGAGAACAATGAGCAGTTCTTC | CASRSGTENNEQFF
. | . | TRBJ2-1 | TRBV18 | TGTGCCAGCTCACCGGGACAAACCACGTACAATGAGCAGTTCTTC | CASSPGQTTYNEQFF
. | TRBD2 | TRBJ2-7 | TRBV7-9 | TGTGCCAGCAGCTTGGAGACTAGCGGGACCAGCGAGCAGTACTTC | CASSLETSGTSEQYF
many | . | TRBJ2-5 | TRBV7-3 | TGTGCCAGCAGTAAGCTGGGTCAAGAGACCCAGTACTTC | CASSKLGQETQYF
few | TRBD2 | TRBJ2-7 | TRBV29-1 | TGCAGCGTTGTAGCGGGGAGCTCCTACGAGCAGTACTTC | CSVVAGSSYEQYF
few | . | TRBJ2-6 | TRBV7-8 | TGTGCCAGCAGCTTATTAGCGATCTCTGGGGCCAACGTCCTGACTTTC | CASSLLAISGANVLTF
. | TRBD1 | TRBJ2-5 | TRBV5-4 | TGTGCCAGCAGCTCAAGACAGGGACAAGAGACCCAGTACTTC | CASSSRQGQETQYF
. | TRBD1 | TRBJ1-1 | TRBV14 | TGTGCCAGCAGCCAAGCGGACAGGAACTCCCTAAGGAACACTGAAGCTTTCTTT | CASSQADRNSLRNTEAFF
many | . | TRBJ2-1 | TRBV7-9 | TGTGCCAGCAGCCTATCGTCCCGCTCGGATGAGCAGTTCTTC | CASSLSSRSDEQFF
few | TRBD1 | TRBJ2-7 | TRBV5-1 | TGCGCCAGCAGCATTGGACAGGGCGAGCAGTACTTC | CASSIGQGEQYF
. | TRBD2 | TRBJ2-7 | TRBV4-2 | TGTGCCAGCAGCCAAGGTAGCGGGGCCCTTTACGAGCAGTACTTC | CASSQGSGALYEQYF
. | TRBD1 | TRBJ1-1 | TRBV18 | TGTGCCAGCTCATTGAACAGGGGGAACACTGAAGCTTTCTTT | CASSLNRGNTEAFF
. | TRBD1 | TRBJ2-2 | TRBV5-4 | TGTGCCAGCAGCCCTTGGAGGACAGGGGGAACCGGGGAGCTGTTTTTT | CASSPWRTGGTGELFF
few | TRBD1 | TRBJ1-2 | TRBV5-1 | TGCGCCAGCAGAGCAGGGACAGAACTTTATGGCTACACCTTC | CASRAGTELYGYTF
. | . | TRBJ2-5 | TRBV11-2 | TGTGCCAGCAGCTTCCAGCTTATTGAAACCCAGTACTTC | CASSFQLIETQYF
few | TRBD1 | TRBJ2-7 | TRBV27 | TGTGCCAGCGCCTACCTCCGGGACAGCTACGAGCAGTACTTC | CASAYLRDSYEQYF
many | . | TRBJ2-6 | TRBV2 | TGTGCCAGCAGGGGCTCTGGGGCCAACGTCCTGACTTTC | CASRGSGANVLTF
. | TRBD1 | TRBJ2-4 | TRBV28 | TGTGCCAGCAGAGACAGGGGTAGCCTAGCCAAAAACATTCAGTACTTC | CASRDRGSLAKNIQYF
few | . | TRBJ2-4 | TRBV6-5 | TGTGCCAGCAGTAGAGGAGGCGCCAAAAACATTCAGTACTTC | CASSRGGAKNIQYF
many | TRBD2 | TRBJ2-1 | TRBV2 | TGTGCCAGCATTTCGCTAGCGGGAGTAAATGAGCAGTTCTTC | CASISLAGVNEQFF
. | TRBD1 | TRBJ2-3 | TRBV19 | TGTGCCAGTACAGATCACAGGGGAACAGATACGCAGTATTTT | CASTDHRGTDTQYF
few | . | TRBJ2-1 | TRBV6-6 | TGTGCCAGCAGTAAGAACATTGACCGTTACAATGAGCAGTTCTTC | CASSKNIDRYNEQFF
many | TRBD2 | TRBJ2-3 | TRBV2 | TGTGCCAGCAGTGAAGTTAGACTAGCGGGAGCCTCTACGCAGTATTTT | CASSEVRLAGASTQYF
few | TRBD2 | TRBJ2-3 | TRBV2 | TGTGCCAGCAGGGGCGCCGAGGGACTAGAATATTTT | CASRGAEGLEYF
many | . | TRBJ2-5 | TRBV14 | TGTGCCAGCAGCCAAGTTTTGGCAGCTAAAGAGACCCAGTACTTC | CASSQVLAAKETQYF
. | TRBD2 | TRBJ2-5 | TRBV7-9 | TGTGCCAGCTCTTTCTGGACTAGCCTTCAAGAGACCCAGTACTTC | CASSFWTSLQETQYF
. | TRBD2 | TRBJ2-7 | TRBV28 | TGTGCCAGCACAGGACTAGCGGGAGCCTACGAGCAGTACTTC | CASTGLAGAYEQYF
. | TRBD1 | TRBJ2-7 | TRBV9 | TGTGCCATCCGAAGGACTACCTTAGGACAGGGCGAGCAGTACTTC | CAIRRTTLGQGEQYF
. | . | TRBJ2-7 | TRBV28 | TGTGCCAGCAGTTCCCAACAGGGAGGCAGATACGAGCAGTACTTC | CASSSQQGGRYEQYF
. | . | TRBJ2-7 | TRBV15 | TGTGCCACCAGCAGTATCAGGCGGGGCAGCTACGAGCAGTACTTC | CATSSIRRGSYEQYF
. | . | TRBJ2-7 | TRBV18 | TGTGCCAGCTCACCACGCCTAGTCCAAGGAGCCGAGCAGTACTTC | CASSPRLVQGAEQYF
few | TRBD2 | TRBJ2-3 | TRBV7-3 | TGTGCCAGCAGCCCCGGGACTAGTACAGATACGCAGTATTTT | CASSPGTSTDTQYF
. | TRBD1 | TRBJ2-5 | TRBV11-2 | TGTGCCAGCAGCCCACGACAGGGGTTGGAGACCCAGTACTTC | CASSPRQGLETQYF
. | . | TRBJ2-7 | TRBV29-1 | TGCAGCGTTGGGGACAAATACGAGCAGTACTTC | CSVGDKYEQYF
few | . | TRBJ2-6 | TRBV5-4 | TGTGCCAGCAGGGTGGACAGCTATAAACCCGTCCTGACTTTC | CASRVDSYKPVLTF
few | . | TRBJ2-5 | TRBV5-4 | TGTGCCAGCAGCAGCTCGCGGCAGGGGGCTAGCGGCCAAGAGACCCAGTACTTC | CASSSSRQGASGQETQYF
. | . | TRBJ2-1 | TRBV5-4 | TGTGCCAGCAGCTTGGCGGGGGCCGGTCGGGCTGAGCAGTTCTTC | CASSLAGAGRAEQFF
. | TRBD1 | TRBJ1-4 | TRBV7-2 | TGTGCCAGCAGCTCACGAGGGGGCTTAAATGAAAAACTGTTTTTT | CASSSRGGLNEKLFF
few | TRBD1 | TRBJ1-3 | TRBV29-1 | TGCAGCGCCGTTGACAGGGCTGGAAACACCATATATTTT | CSAVDRAGNTIYF
many | . | TRBJ2-5 | TRBV6-5 | TGTGCCAGCAGAACAGTCCAAGAAGAGACCCAGTACTTC | CASRTVQEETQYF
. | TRBD2 | TRBJ2-7 | TRBV7-2 | TGTGCCAGCAGCCTAGCTAGCGGGAGTAACTCCTACGAGCAGTACTTC | CASSLASGSNSYEQYF
. | TRBD2 | TRBJ2-1 | TRBV28 | TGTGCCAGCAGTTCCTCTAGCGGGAGGTTCTCCTACAATGAGCAGTTCTTC | CASSSSSGRFSYNEQFF